A selection of T cell receptor beta chains follows, all from one sample in a study of T cells in Graves' hyperthyroidism and ophthalmopathy. Each CDR3 protein gets one entry after TCRdb re-called the multiplex PCR reads with MiXCR. The data show about 400,000 distinct CDR3 sequences, with roughly an eighth seen just once and about 9.1% held by the top ten. Sequences were obtained from blood. All receptors come from a woman under 30 with Graves' hyperthyroidism. Both conserved end residues are part of each CDR3. D genes are given only for firm matches.

>.|TRBV5-1|TRBJ1-5
CASSFGQPQPQHF
>.|TRBV4-1|TRBJ2-5
CASSQVGGLKETQYF
>.|TRBV20-1|TRBJ2-6
CSVVRGSGANVLTF
>.|TRBV3-1|TRBJ1-1
CASSQGGGEAFF
>TRBD2|TRBV24-1|TRBJ2-3
CATSERTSGRVTDTQYF
>.|TRBV11-2|TRBJ1-2
CASSTPGGGGYTF
>TRBD2|TRBV24-1|TRBJ2-1
CATSVGLAGVKEQFF
>.|TRBV7-9|TRBJ1-5
CASSFLGDQPQHF
>.|TRBV3-1|TRBJ1-2
CASSQEFQGRNGYTF
>TRBD1|TRBV2|TRBJ1-6
CASSGDRGPNSPLHF
>.|TRBV4-1|TRBJ1-5
CASSQDRGLSQPQHF
>.|TRBV7-9|TRBJ1-2
CASSSTGLNYGYTF
>.|TRBV7-9|TRBJ1-1
CASSLRLGRNTEAFF
>TRBD1|TRBV19|TRBJ1-2
CASRDRGFGYTF
>TRBD2|TRBV6-2/TRBV6-3|TRBJ2-1
CATGGTSIFWGGYNEQFF
>.|TRBV6-2/TRBV6-3|TRBJ2-5
CASRPQGGETQYF
>TRBD1|TRBV11-2|TRBJ2-5
CASSFDRGHRETQYF
>.|TRBV14|TRBJ1-2
CASSLGKPYGYTF
>.|TRBV29-1|TRBJ2-7
CSVEEEEGAEQYF
>.|TRBV28|TRBJ1-5
CASSPAGHPIGNQPQHF
>TRBD2|TRBV7-9|TRBJ2-1
CASSRSGRAGNEQFF
>TRBD1|TRBV20-1|TRBJ2-3
CSANRGASTDTQYF
>TRBD1|TRBV29-1|TRBJ2-1
CSVEDRQGAITYNEQFF
>.|TRBV12-3/TRBV12-4|TRBJ2-1
CASSPAGSDEQFF
>.|TRBV7-2|TRBJ1-6
CASSLAQGIGNSPLHF
>.|TRBV28|TRBJ1-1
CASSLLNLGDTEAFF
>.|TRBV27|TRBJ1-2
CASSFLGGAVDGYTF
>TRBD2|TRBV5-8|TRBJ2-5
CASSTASGGQETQYF
>TRBD2|TRBV6-1|TRBJ2-7
CASIYSSGSYEQYF
>.|TRBV6-1|TRBJ2-1
CASRLNGGTGHEQFF
>TRBD1|TRBV28|TRBJ1-5
CASSKWGTGNAEDQPQHF
>.|TRBV20-1|TRBJ2-6
CSAKAEGRGSGANVLTF
>.|TRBV12-3/TRBV12-4|TRBJ1-6
CASSASYNSPLHF
>.|TRBV28|TRBJ1-5
CASSFRRNRNLNTPQHF
>.|TRBV29-1|TRBJ1-2
CSVEDSDMLDGTVYGYTF
>TRBD2|TRBV20-1|TRBJ2-7
CSARDRIGRASYEQYF
>TRBD1|TRBV12-3/TRBV12-4|TRBJ2-3
CASSLTGPRTDTQYF
>TRBD1|TRBV20-1|TRBJ2-7
CSAPRTGDLYEQYF
>.|TRBV4-1|TRBJ1-4
CASSQPIQGRLKGRFF
>.|TRBV28|TRBJ1-3
CASSLMVYPGNTIYF
>.|TRBV2|TRBJ1-1
CASSSSGGDTEAFF
>TRBD2|TRBV30|TRBJ2-1
CAWSRDIAGGIRFF
>.|TRBV29-1|TRBJ1-2
CSAVGRATDYGYTF
>.|TRBV28|TRBJ1-2
CASSLGWSGWTF
>.|TRBV3-2|TRBJ1-2
CATKGSENYGYTF
>TRBD1|TRBV7-2|TRBJ1-2
CASSRTGGASGYTF
>TRBD2|TRBV7-8|TRBJ2-5
CASSSTSGETQYF
>TRBD1|TRBV7-9|TRBJ2-7
CASSAPGQGAVEQYF
>.|TRBV2|TRBJ2-5
CASTFDGALGETQYF
>TRBD2|TRBV29-1|TRBJ2-7
CSVGTSGTSSYEQYF
>.|TRBV4-1|TRBJ2-3
CASSQGGVGPSSTDTQYF
>.|TRBV20-1|TRBJ1-2
CSASRGRRYGYTF
>TRBD1|TRBV2|TRBJ2-2
CASSLTGGETGELFF